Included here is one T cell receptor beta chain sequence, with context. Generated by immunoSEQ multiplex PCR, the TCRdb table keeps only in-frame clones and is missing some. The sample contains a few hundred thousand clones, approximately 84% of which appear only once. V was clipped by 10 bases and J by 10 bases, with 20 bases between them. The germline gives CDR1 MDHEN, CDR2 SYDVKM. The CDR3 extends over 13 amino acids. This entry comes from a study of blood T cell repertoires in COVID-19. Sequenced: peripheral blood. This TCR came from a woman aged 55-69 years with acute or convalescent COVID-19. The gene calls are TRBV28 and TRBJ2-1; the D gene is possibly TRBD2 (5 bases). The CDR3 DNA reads TGTGCCACTACGGGTCTAGCCTATCGGGAGCAGTTCTTC. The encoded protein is CATTGLAYREQFF.